The sequence of this T cell receptor (beta chain) was determined in a study of vaccination and CD4 T cells after COVID-19. Sample treatment: roughly ten-day PBMC culture with coronavirus spike peptide pools or control peptides (ViraFEST assay). The length of the CDR3 is 16 residues. Trimming removed 5 bases from V and 3 bases from J; junction bases left unmatched: 8. Per germline, CDR1 SGHVS and CDR2 FQNEAQ. Note on this clonotype: Its antigen remains unidentified.

Oncomine TCR Beta short-read sequencing was applied to DNA from cultured CD4+ T cells. TCRdb reprocessed the PCR reads via MiXCR and lists one record per CDR3 protein. The repertoire holds about 2,800 distinct CDR3 sequences, less than 25% seen once, with 45% in the top ten. V usage is TRBV7-8 and J usage is TRBJ2-3; the match to TRBD2 covers 10 bases. The sample taken for sequencing was CD4+ T cells from blood, cultured in vitro. This receptor was taken from a human donor who had recovered from COVID-19. The DNA for the CDR3 is TGTGCCAGCAGCCCTCTAGCGGGGGCTGGGACAGATACGCAGTATTTT. It codes for CASSPLAGAGTDTQYF.